A single sample gave rise to the 3 T cell receptor beta chains below, sequenced in a study of blood T cell repertoires in COVID-19. Only in-frame clones appear in the TCRdb table, and some are missing; sequencing was by immunoSEQ multiplex PCR. The sample has some 170,000 clones; approximately 88% are singletons. Sequencing was done on a sample of peripheral blood. These receptors came from a woman aged 45-59 years with acute or convalescent COVID-19.

The chain couples TRBV6-5 to TRBJ1-1; unclear D gene. Germline CDR1 and CDR2: MNHEY and SVGAGI. The CDR3 covers 15 residues. V was pared by 0 bases and J by 0 bases, with 8 bases between. The DNA for the CDR3 is TGTGCCAGCAGTTACTCTTATAACATGAACACTGAAGCTTTCTTT. Its protein product is CASSYSYNMNTEAFF.

This clone was seen once. The CDR3 DNA follows: TGTGCCAGTCGACAGGGGGCGGAGGTGCAGTACTTC. Translated, it gives CASRQGAEVQYF. V usage is TRBV19 and J usage is TRBJ2-7; 10 nucleotides agree with TRBD1. Trimming took 8 bases from V and 9 from J; bases not matched to a gene: 7. Germline loops: CDR1 LNHDA, CDR2 SQIVND (reference sequence). This CDR3 has 12 residues.

V gene TRBV29-1 combines with J gene TRBJ2-1, with TRBD2 matching 9 bases. Germline lookup yields CDR1 SQVTM and CDR2 ANQGSEA. The length of the CDR3 is 15 residues. The CDR3 DNA sequence: TGCAGTGGGGGGAGGCGGGAGGGCCTGGACAATGAGCAGTTCTTC. Its translation: CSGGRREGLDNEQFF.